Below are 18 T cell receptor beta chains sequenced from a single sample in a study of shared clonotypes between healthy human individuals. Positively selected for CCR7, the CD45RO-negative cells used as naive CD8 cells excluded terminally differentiated effector memory CD45RA+ cells. Assay used: immunoSEQ multiplex PCR; TCRdb lists only in-frame clones, some missing. The table records over 800,000 clones, about 92% of them present only once. Material for sequencing was naive CD8+ T cells sorted from blood. The source is a man aged 30 to 45 in good health.

This chain connects TRBV27 to TRBJ2-7, with TRBD2 matching over 8 bases. Germline V gene sequence: CDR1 MNHEY, CDR2 SMNVEV (reference sequence). The trim removed 5 bases at V and 6 bases at J, leaving 12 bases unmatched. This CDR3 is 15 amino acids long. CDR3: CASSMKAGDPLEQYF. The CDR3 region has the DNA TGTGCCAGCAGTATGAAAGCGGGAGACCCTCTCGAGCAGTACTTC.

The rearrangement links TRBV27 to TRBJ2-7, with a possible D match to TRBD1 (6 bases). The germline V gene has CDR1 MNHEY and CDR2 SMNVEV (reference sequence). V lost 5 bases to trimming and J lost 1 base, with 12 bases between them. The CDR3 is 14 amino acids. In DNA form, the CDR3 reads TGTGCCAGCAGTCGGCGGACAGAATCCTACGAGCAGTACTTC. Translation gives CASSRRTESYEQYF.

Points on this clone: The sample holds other DNA sequences that translate to the same CDR3. The chain combines TRBV15 with TRBJ1-5; D remains ambiguous. CDR3 size: 15 residues. The germline CDR1 and CDR2 sequences are LNHNV and YYDKDF (reference sequence). The V end was cut by 0 bases, the J end by 1 base, with 7 bases between. The CDR3 region is CATSRDLGSNQPQHF. DNA of the CDR3: TGTGCCACCAGCAGAGATTTGGGGAGCAATCAGCCCCAGCATTTT.

The chain couples TRBV6-1 to TRBJ2-1; D unclear. The V and J ends lost 0 bases and 7 bases respectively, with 4 bases between them. Germline CDR1 reads MNHNS; CDR2 reads SASEGT. The CDR3 length is 12 residues. DNA for the CDR3: TGTGCCAGCAGTGAAGCATGGAATGAGCAGTTCTTC. Amino acids: CASSEAWNEQFF.

This chain connects TRBV7-8 to TRBJ2-7; D is possibly TRBD1 or TRBD2 (5 bases each). The germline gives CDR1 SGHVS, CDR2 FQNEAQ. The CDR3 covers 13 residues. Trimming stripped 5 bases from V and 4 bases from J, with 12 bases between. The CDR3 DNA is TGTGCCAGCAGCCCCAGGGACGCTTACGAGCAGTACTTC. This sequence encodes CASSPRDAYEQYF.

The gene calls are TRBV4-1 and TRBJ1-4; D possibly corresponds to TRBD1 (6 bases). This CDR3 contains 17 residues. The germline CDR1 and CDR2 sequences are MGHRA and YSYEKL. Trimming left V 5 bases short and J 8 bases short, with 24 bases between. The CDR3 is CASSSRTAGTENEKLFF. CDR3 sequence (DNA): TGCGCCAGCAGCTCTCGGACAGCGGGGACGGAAAACGAAAAACTGTTTTTT.

The chain uses TRBV11-2 and TRBJ1-3; TRBD1 is a possible D gene (5 bases). The CDR3 loop spans 13 amino acids. The V end was cut by 6 bases, the J end by 2 bases, with 8 bases between. Germline V gives CDR1 SGHAT, CDR2 FQNNGV. The CDR3 here is CASRGVAGNTIYF. The CDR3 DNA reads as TGTGCCAGCAGGGGGGTGGCTGGAAACACCATATATTTT.

Remarks on this clone: The same CDR3 can be traced to other DNA sequences in this sample. This sequence joins TRBV7-9 and TRBJ2-3; D gene uncertain. Germline V gene lookup returns CDR1 SEHNR and CDR2 FQNEAQ (reference sequence). The V and J ends lost 6 bases and 6 bases respectively, with 4 bases between them. There are 10 residues in the CDR3. CDR3 sequence reads: CASSGDTQYF. CDR3 DNA sequence: TGTGCCAGCAGTGGGGATACGCAGTATTTT.

CDR3 in DNA: TGCGCCAGCAGCCAAGGGGTCACGCTGAAAGAGACCCAGTACTTC. This encodes CASSQGVTLKETQYF. The chain recombines TRBV4-1 with TRBJ2-5; no firm D call. CDR3 size: 15 residues. The V end lost 1 base, the J end lost 3 bases, and 12 bases lay between the germline ends. CDR1 is MGHRA, CDR2 YSYEKL, per germline.

The chain carries TRBV7-8 and TRBJ2-7, with TRBD1 identical over 10 bases. Germline V gene lookup returns CDR1 SGHVS and CDR2 FQNEAQ. The V segment lost 3 bases and the J segment 6 bases; nucleotides outside the gene matches: 8. The CDR3 is made up of 15 amino acids. CDR3 bases: TGTGCCAGCAGCTTTCTTCGGGACAGGGGCATCGAGCAGTACTTC. Protein sequence: CASSFLRDRGIEQYF.

The rearrangement uses TRBV5-1 and TRBJ2-1, with TRBD1 matching over 7 bases. The J segment lost 0 bases and the V segment lost 3 bases, leaving 3 bases of the junction unmatched. The CDR3 is 15 residues long. Germline CDR1 reads SGHRS; CDR2 reads YFSETQ. This CDR3 is CASSSGQSSYNEQFF. The CDR3 nucleotides read TGCGCCAGCAGCTCGGGACAGAGCTCCTACAATGAGCAGTTCTTC.

The chain links TRBV4-1 to TRBJ2-2; 9 bases align to TRBD2. In germline, CDR1 is MGHRA, CDR2 YSYEKL. V trimming: 0 bases; J trimming: 6 bases; junction bases outside the gene matches: 5. The CDR3 runs 16 residues. CDR3 in amino acids: CASSQDLAGSAGELFF. Here the CDR3 DNA reads TGCGCCAGCAGCCAAGATCTAGCGGGAAGTGCCGGGGAGCTGTTTTTT.

The V and J genes are TRBV2 and TRBJ1-5; 9 bases agree with TRBD1. The CDR3 is made up of 16 amino acids. Germline V gives CDR1 SNHLY, CDR2 FYNNEI. Trimming removed 6 bases from V and 3 bases from J; junction bases left unmatched: 9. CDR3 sequence (DNA): TGTGCCAGCAGGAAAAGACAGGGGGAGTACAATCAGCCCCAGCATTTT. This gives the protein CASRKRQGEYNQPQHF.

V and J are TRBV7-9 and TRBJ2-5; D may match TRBD1 or TRBD2 (5 bases each). Germline values: CDR1 SEHNR, CDR2 FQNEAQ (reference sequence). There are 16 residues in the CDR3. V was cut by 1 base and J by 2 bases, with 14 bases left in between. CDR3 nucleotides: TGTGCCAGCAGCTTAGGGACAACGGGGTCACAAGAGACCCAGTACTTC. Protein: CASSLGTTGSQETQYF.

The chain recombines TRBV7-2 with TRBJ1-4; D is perhaps TRBD1 (6 bases). CDR1 and CDR2 (germline): SGHTA, FQGNSA. Trimming pared 3 bases from V and 0 bases from J, leaving 20 bases between. The CDR3 covers 19 residues. The CDR3 DNA reads as TGTGCCAGCAGCTTTCCCCGAGGGGGGGCGTTCACAACTAATGAAAAACTGTTTTTT. It yields the protein CASSFPRGGAFTTNEKLFF.

Regarding this clone: Possible read error: a much larger clone is one base away. The V and J genes are TRBV6-4 and TRBJ2-1; D might be TRBD2 (6 bases). This CDR3 is 15 amino acids long. Germline CDR1 and CDR2: MRHNA and SNTAGT. V was clipped by 0 bases and J by 4 bases, with 10 bases between them. The CDR3 sequence: CASSDSSGEYNEQFF. CDR3 DNA sequence: TGTGCCAGCAGTGACTCGTCGGGAGAGTACAATGAGCAGTTCTTC.

This clone has only one observation. The rearrangement joins TRBV27 to TRBJ2-1; D is possibly TRBD2 (6 bases). The CDR3 totals 14 residues. Trimming shortened V by 8 bases and J by 5 bases, and 16 bases separated the two germline ends. Germline-derived CDR1 and CDR2 are MNHEY and SMNVEV (reference sequence). The CDR3 sequence: CASAPGLRNNEQFF. CDR3 coding DNA: TGTGCCAGCGCCCCGGGACTCCGGAACAATGAGCAGTTCTTC.

The chain has TRBV10-2 and TRBJ2-2; 12 positions match TRBD2. The junction had 10 bases not matched to a gene; V was cut back by 7 bases and J by 4 bases. The CDR3 covers 17 residues. Per the germline V gene, CDR1 is WSHSY and CDR2 is SAAADI. CDR3 DNA sequence: TGCGCCAGCACCTCGACTAGCGGGAGCTTATCCACCGGGGAGCTGTTTTTT. Translating it yields CASTSTSGSLSTGELFF.